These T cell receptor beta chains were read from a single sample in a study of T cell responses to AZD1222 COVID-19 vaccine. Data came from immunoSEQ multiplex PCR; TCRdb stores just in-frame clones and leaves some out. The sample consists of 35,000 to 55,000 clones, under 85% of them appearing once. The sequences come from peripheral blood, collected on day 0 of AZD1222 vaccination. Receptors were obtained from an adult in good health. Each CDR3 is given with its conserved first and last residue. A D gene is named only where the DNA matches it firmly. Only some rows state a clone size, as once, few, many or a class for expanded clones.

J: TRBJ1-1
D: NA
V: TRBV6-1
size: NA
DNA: TGTGCCAGCAGTGATCGTTTCGGGAGGAACACTGAAGCTTTCTTT
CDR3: CASSDRFGRNTEAFF

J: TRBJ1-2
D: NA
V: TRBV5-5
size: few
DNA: TGTGCCAGCAGCTTTGACGATTTTCAGGGTTCTCCCCGCGGCTACACCTTC
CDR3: CASSFDDFQGSPRGYTF

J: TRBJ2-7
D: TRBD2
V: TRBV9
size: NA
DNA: TGTGCCAGCAGCTCCCGGGGGAGCGGGGAAGGAGAGCAGTACTTC
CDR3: CASSSRGSGEGEQYF

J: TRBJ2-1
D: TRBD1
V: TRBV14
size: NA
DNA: TGTGCCAGCAGCCAAGATCTAGGGACAGGGGGCTTGGATGAGCAGTTCTTC
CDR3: CASSQDLGTGGLDEQFF

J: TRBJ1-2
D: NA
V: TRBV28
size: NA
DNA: TGTGCCAGCAGTTTAGAGAGGGATGGCTATGGCTACACCTTC
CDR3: CASSLERDGYGYTF

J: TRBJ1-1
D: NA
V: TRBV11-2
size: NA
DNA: TGTGCCAGCAGCTTACAGATCAAGAACACTGAAGCTTTCTTT
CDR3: CASSLQIKNTEAFF

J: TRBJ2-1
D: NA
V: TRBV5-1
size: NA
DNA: TGCGCCAGCAGCTTGGAGTCCCTGGGGTACAATGAGCAGTTCTTC
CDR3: CASSLESLGYNEQFF

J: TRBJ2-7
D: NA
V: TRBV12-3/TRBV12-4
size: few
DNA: TGTGCCAGCAGTCAGGGCGGGTACGAGCAGTACTTC
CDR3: CASSQGGYEQYF

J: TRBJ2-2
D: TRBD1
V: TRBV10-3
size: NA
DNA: TGTGCCATCAGCCCCGGGACAGGGTCGGGCGGGGAGCTGTTTTTT
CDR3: CAISPGTGSGGELFF

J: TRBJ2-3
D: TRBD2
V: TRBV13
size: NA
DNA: TGTGCCAGCAGCTTCCCTAGCGGAGAAGATACGCAGTATTTT
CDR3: CASSFPSGEDTQYF

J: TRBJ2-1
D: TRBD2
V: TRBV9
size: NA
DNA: TGTGCCAGCAGCGCTCGGCTAGCGGGCGATGAGCAGTTCTTC
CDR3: CASSARLAGDEQFF

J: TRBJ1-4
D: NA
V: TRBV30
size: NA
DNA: TGTGCCTGGAGTTTAAGCTATAATGAAAAACTGTTTTTT
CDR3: CAWSLSYNEKLFF

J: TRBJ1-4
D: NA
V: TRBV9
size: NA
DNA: TGTGCCAGCAGCCCGGGGGGGGTAAATGAAAAACTGTTTTTT
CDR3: CASSPGGVNEKLFF

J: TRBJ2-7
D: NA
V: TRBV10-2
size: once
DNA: TGCGCCAGCAGTGAGGGTGGGGGGTACGAGCAGTACTTC
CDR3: CASSEGGGYEQYF

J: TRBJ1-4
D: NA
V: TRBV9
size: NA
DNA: TGTGCCAGCAGCGTAGATGCCGGCAGGGATGTAACTAATGAAAAACTGTTTTTT
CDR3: CASSVDAGRDVTNEKLFF

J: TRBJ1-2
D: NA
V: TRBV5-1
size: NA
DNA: TGCGCCAGCAGCCTCGACAAACCATATGGCTACACCTTC
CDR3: CASSLDKPYGYTF

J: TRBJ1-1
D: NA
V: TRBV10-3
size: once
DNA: TGTGCCATCAGTGAGTCGACTGACACATTTTCCGAAGAAACTTTCTTT
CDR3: CAISESTDTFSEETFF

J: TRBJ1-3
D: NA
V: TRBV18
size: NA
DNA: TGTGCCAGGCCGCCGGGACTGACTGGAAACACCATATATTTT
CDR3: CARPPGLTGNTIYF

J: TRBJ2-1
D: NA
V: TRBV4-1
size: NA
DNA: TGCGCCAGCAGCCAAGAGGCTAGCGAACGTCACAATGAGCAGTTCTTC
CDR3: CASSQEASERHNEQFF

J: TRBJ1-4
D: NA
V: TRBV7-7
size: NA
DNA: TGTGCTAGCAGCTTATCAAGACAGTGGGGGGATGAAAAACTGTTTTTT
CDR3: CASSLSRQWGDEKLFF

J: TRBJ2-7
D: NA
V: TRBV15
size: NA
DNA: TGTGCCACCTCGACCATGGAGGGGTACGAGCAGTACTTC
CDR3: CATSTMEGYEQYF

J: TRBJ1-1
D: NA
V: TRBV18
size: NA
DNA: TGTGCCAGCTCACCAGCTCAGGGGAACACTGAAGCTTTCTTT
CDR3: CASSPAQGNTEAFF

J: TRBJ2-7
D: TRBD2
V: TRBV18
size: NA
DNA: TGTGCCAGCTCAAGACCTGGGACTACCGGCTCCTACGAGCAGTACTTC
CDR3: CASSRPGTTGSYEQYF

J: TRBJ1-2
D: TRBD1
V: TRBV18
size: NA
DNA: TGTGCCAGCTCACCACCGGGACAGGGCCCCCTTTCTGGCTACACCTTC
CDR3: CASSPPGQGPLSGYTF

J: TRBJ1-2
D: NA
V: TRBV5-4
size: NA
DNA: TGTGCCAGCAGCTTGAAGGGGGGAGGCTATGGCTACACCTTC
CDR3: CASSLKGGGYGYTF

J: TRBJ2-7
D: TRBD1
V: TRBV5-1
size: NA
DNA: TGCGCCAGCCTGTCGGACAGGGTACGTCACGAGCAGTACTTC
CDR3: CASLSDRVRHEQYF

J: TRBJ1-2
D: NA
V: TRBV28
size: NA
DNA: TGTGCCAGCAGTTTTAAGGGGACTGGCTACACCTTC
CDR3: CASSFKGTGYTF

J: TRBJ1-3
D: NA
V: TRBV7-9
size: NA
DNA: TGTGCCAGCAGCCCGCCTGGGAAAGGAAACACCATATATTTT
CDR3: CASSPPGKGNTIYF

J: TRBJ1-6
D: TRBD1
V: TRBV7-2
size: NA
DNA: TGTGCCAGCAGCCCCCCAGGGGGCGCTTTGACTAATTCACCCCTCCACTTT
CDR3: CASSPPGGALTNSPLHF

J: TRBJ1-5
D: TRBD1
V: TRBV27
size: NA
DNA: TGTGCCAGCAGTTTCCGCGGGACAGGGATCGGGAGCAATCAGCCCCAGCATTTT
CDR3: CASSFRGTGIGSNQPQHF

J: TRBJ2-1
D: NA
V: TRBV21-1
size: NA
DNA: TGTGCCAGCAGCACCCAAAGCGGGGGAGCAGGGAATGAGCAGTTCTTC
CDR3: CASSTQSGGAGNEQFF

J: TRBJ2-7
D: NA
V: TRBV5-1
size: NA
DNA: TGCGCCAGCAGCTTCACCCCAGAAGTAGGGGAGCAGTACTTC
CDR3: CASSFTPEVGEQYF

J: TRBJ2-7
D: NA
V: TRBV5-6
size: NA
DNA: TGTGCCAGCAGCTTTGGCGGGAATATTTACGAGCAGTACTTC
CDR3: CASSFGGNIYEQYF